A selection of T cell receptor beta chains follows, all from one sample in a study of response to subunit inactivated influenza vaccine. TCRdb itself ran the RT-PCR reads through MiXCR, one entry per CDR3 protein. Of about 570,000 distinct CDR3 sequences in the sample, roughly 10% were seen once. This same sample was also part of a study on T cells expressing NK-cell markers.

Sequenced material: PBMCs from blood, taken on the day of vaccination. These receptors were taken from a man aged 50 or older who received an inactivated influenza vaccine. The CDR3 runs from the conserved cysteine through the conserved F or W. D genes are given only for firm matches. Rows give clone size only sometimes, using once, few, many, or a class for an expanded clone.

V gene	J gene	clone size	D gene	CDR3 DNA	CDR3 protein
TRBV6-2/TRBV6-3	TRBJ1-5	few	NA	TGTGCCAGCAGCTCCTCGGGCAGGGCCAATCAGCCCCAGCATTTT	CASSSSGRANQPQHF
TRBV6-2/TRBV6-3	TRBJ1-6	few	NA	TGTGCCAGCACTACTTCCCGAGACGGATGGGGTAATTCACCCCTCCACTTT	CASTTSRDGWGNSPLHF
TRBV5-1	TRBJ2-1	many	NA	TGCGCCAGCAGCTCCAGGGGTGGTGGGGGCAATGAGCAGTTCTTC	CASSSRGGGGNEQFF
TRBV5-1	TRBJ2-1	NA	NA	TGCGCCAGCAGTCGGGACTCTAGTGAGCAGTTCTTC	CASSRDSSEQFF
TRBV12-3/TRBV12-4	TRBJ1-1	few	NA	TGTGCCAGCCCGGGTCCGAACACTGAAGCTTTCTTT	CASPGPNTEAFF
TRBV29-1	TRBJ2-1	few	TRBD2	TGCAGCGTCTTCGGCGGGAGATTGTACAATGAGCAGTTCTTC	CSVFGGRLYNEQFF
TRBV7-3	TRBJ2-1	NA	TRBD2	TGTGCCAGCAGCTTTAGCGGGAGGACACATGGCTCCTACAATGAGCAGTTCTTC	CASSFSGRTHGSYNEQFF
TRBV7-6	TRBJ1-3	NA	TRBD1	TGTGCCAGCAGCTTCGACAGGGGGCAAGGAAACACCATATATTTT	CASSFDRGQGNTIYF
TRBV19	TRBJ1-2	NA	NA	TGTGCCAGTAGCAAAGGGGAATACCGCTATGGCTACACCTTC	CASSKGEYRYGYTF
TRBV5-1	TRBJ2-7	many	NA	TGCGCCAGCAGCTTGGAGGAGCAGGGTCTTCACTACGAGCAGTACTTC	CASSLEEQGLHYEQYF
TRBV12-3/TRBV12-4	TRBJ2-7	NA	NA	TGTGCCAGCAGTTTAAATCTCAGACACTACGAGCAGTACTTC	CASSLNLRHYEQYF
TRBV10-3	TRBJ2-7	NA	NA	TGTGCCATCGCCGGGGGGCAGTTCGAGTACGAGCAGTACTTC	CAIAGGQFEYEQYF
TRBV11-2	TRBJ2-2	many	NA	TGTGCCAGCAGCTTAGGGCAGGTCACCGGGGAGCTGTTTTTT	CASSLGQVTGELFF
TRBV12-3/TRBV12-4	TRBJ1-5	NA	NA	TGTGCCAGCAGTTTTGAGGTTCAGCCCCAGCATTTT	CASSFEVQPQHF
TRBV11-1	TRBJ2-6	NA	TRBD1	TGTGCCAGCAGCGAGGACAGGCGCTCTGGGGCCAACGTCCTGACTTTC	CASSEDRRSGANVLTF
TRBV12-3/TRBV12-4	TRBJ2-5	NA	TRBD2	TGTGCCAGCAGCCTTCGTACCGGGACTAGCGGGGCGGGAGAGACCCAGTACTTC	CASSLRTGTSGAGETQYF
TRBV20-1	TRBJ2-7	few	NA	TGCAGTGCTAACCCAGTTTTAGGGACGACCTTTAACGAGCAGTACTTC	CSANPVLGTTFNEQYF
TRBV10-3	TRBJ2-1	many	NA	TGTGCCATCAGGACAGTCAATGAGCAGTTCTTC	CAIRTVNEQFF
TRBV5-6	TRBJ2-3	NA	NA	TGTGCCAGCAGCTTGGTCACCAGGAGCACAGATACGCAGTATTTT	CASSLVTRSTDTQYF
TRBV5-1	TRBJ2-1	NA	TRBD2	TGCGCCAGCAGCTTGGCTCAGGGAGGGACCTACAATGAGCAGTTCTTC	CASSLAQGGTYNEQFF
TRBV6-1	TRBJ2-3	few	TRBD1	TGTGCCAGCAGTGCGCACCCGGGACAGACTGCCGCTAGCACAGATACGCAGTATTTT	CASSAHPGQTAASTDTQYF
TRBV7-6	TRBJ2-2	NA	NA	TGTGCCAGCAGATCCCTATACACCGGGGAGCTGTTTTTT	CASRSLYTGELFF
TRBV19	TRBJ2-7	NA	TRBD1	TGTGCCAGTAGAAGGGGACAGGGTGACTACGAGCAGTACTTC	CASRRGQGDYEQYF
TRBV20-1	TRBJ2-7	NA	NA	TGCAGTGCTAGGACTCCGGGCCAATCCTCGGGCGAGCAGTACTTC	CSARTPGQSSGEQYF
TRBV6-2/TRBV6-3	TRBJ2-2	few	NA	TGTGCCAGCAACGACAGAGCCACCGGGGAGCTGTTTTTT	CASNDRATGELFF
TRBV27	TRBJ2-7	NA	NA	TGTGCCAGCAGCTCGTCAGGAGGGGCCCTCGAGCAGTACTTC	CASSSSGGALEQYF
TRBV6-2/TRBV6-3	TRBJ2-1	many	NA	TGTGCCAGCAGTTATTCCCAAGGGGGTCTGGGTAATGAGCAGTTCTTC	CASSYSQGGLGNEQFF
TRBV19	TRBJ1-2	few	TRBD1	TGTGCCAGTAGTATGGACAGGACTTCGAACTATGGCTACACCTTC	CASSMDRTSNYGYTF
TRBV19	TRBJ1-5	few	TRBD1	TGTGCCAGTAGTAGCCGGGACAGAGACCTAGGGTCCCAGCATTTT	CASSSRDRDLGSQHF
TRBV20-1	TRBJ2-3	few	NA	TGCAGTGCTAGAGATTATCCCGCGGAGACTTTT	CSARDYPAETF
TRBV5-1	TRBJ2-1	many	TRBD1	TGCGCCAGCAGCGAACAGGGGGCCTCCTACAATGAGCAGTTCTTC	CASSEQGASYNEQFF
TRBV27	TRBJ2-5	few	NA	TGTGCCAGCAGTTTTATAACAGCCCAAGAGACCCAGTACTTC	CASSFITAQETQYF
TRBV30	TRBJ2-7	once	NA	TGTGCCTGGAGTGTCTTAGCGAGCTACGAGCAGTACTTC	CAWSVLASYEQYF
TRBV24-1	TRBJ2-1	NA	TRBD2	TGTGCCACCAGTGATTACCCCTTTGTGACTAGCGGGGGGGCTGTATCCTACAATGAGCAGTTCTTC	CATSDYPFVTSGGAVSYNEQFF
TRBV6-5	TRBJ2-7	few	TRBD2	TGTGCCAGCAGTTACGTACTAGCGGGAACCTACGAGCAGTACTTC	CASSYVLAGTYEQYF
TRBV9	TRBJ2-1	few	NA	TGTGCCAGCAGCGCGGACCAGGGGGGAGTAATTGAGCAGTTCTTC	CASSADQGGVIEQFF
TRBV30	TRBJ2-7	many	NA	TGTGCCTGGAGCCCGGAGGTCCGCTACTCCTACGAGCAGTACTTC	CAWSPEVRYSYEQYF
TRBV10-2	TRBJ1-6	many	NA	TGCGCCAGCAGTGAGTTCAAGGGGTATTCACCCCTCCACTTT	CASSEFKGYSPLHF
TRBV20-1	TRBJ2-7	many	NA	TGCAGTGCTAGGCCCGGGTTATACGAGCAGTACTTC	CSARPGLYEQYF
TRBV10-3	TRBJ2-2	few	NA	TGTGCCATCAGACCTACTACCGGGGAGCTGTTTTTT	CAIRPTTGELFF
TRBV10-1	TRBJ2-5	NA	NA	TGCGCCAGCAGCCAGAGAGGACGGCAAGAGACCCAGTACTTC	CASSQRGRQETQYF
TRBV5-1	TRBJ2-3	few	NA	TGCGCCAGCAGCTTGGGGCACGGGGGCACAGATACGCAGTATTTT	CASSLGHGGTDTQYF
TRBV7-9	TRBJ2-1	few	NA	TGTGCCAGCAGCTCCATCCCTCCCGTCTACAATGAGCAGTTCTTC	CASSSIPPVYNEQFF
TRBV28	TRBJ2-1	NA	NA	TGTGCCAGCAGTTCTCCTTTGAGGGGGTACTCCTACAATGAGCAGTTCTTC	CASSSPLRGYSYNEQFF
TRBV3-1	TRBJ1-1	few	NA	TGTGCCAGCAGCCCCAGGGTGGGCATGAACACTGAAGCTTTCTTT	CASSPRVGMNTEAFF
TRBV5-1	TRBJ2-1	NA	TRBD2	TGCGCCAGCAGCCCCGGACTAGCGGGGGGCCCGGGGAATGAGCAGTTCTTC	CASSPGLAGGPGNEQFF
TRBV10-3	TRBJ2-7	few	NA	TGTGCCATCAGTGATCGGACTGGCGGGAACTCCGAGCAGTACTTC	CAISDRTGGNSEQYF
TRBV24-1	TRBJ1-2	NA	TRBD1	TGTGCCACCAGTGACCCCGGGACAGGGCGCAATGGCTACACCTTC	CATSDPGTGRNGYTF
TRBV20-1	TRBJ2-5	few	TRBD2	TGCAGTGCCATCGGGAGGGAAGTAGAGACCCAGTACTTC	CSAIGREVETQYF
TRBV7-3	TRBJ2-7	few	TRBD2	TGTGCCAGCGGGACTAGCGGGTACTCCTCCTACGAGCAGTACTTC	CASGTSGYSSYEQYF
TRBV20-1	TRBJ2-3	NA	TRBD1	TGCAGTGCTAGAGACGTCGCTGGGACAGGCACAGATACGCAGTATTTT	CSARDVAGTGTDTQYF
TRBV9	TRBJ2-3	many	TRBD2	TGTGCCAGCAGCGTAGGTGTAGCGGGAGGCACAAGCACAGATACGCAGTATTTT	CASSVGVAGGTSTDTQYF
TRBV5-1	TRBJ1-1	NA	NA	TGCGCCAGCAGCTTGTCCGCCTCACAGAACACTGAAGCTTTCTTT	CASSLSASQNTEAFF
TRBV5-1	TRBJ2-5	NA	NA	TGCGCCAGCAGCTTACGTGGGACAGAGACCCAGTACTTC	CASSLRGTETQYF
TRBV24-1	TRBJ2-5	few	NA	TGTGCCACCAGTTCCCAACAAGAGACCCAGTACTTC	CATSSQQETQYF